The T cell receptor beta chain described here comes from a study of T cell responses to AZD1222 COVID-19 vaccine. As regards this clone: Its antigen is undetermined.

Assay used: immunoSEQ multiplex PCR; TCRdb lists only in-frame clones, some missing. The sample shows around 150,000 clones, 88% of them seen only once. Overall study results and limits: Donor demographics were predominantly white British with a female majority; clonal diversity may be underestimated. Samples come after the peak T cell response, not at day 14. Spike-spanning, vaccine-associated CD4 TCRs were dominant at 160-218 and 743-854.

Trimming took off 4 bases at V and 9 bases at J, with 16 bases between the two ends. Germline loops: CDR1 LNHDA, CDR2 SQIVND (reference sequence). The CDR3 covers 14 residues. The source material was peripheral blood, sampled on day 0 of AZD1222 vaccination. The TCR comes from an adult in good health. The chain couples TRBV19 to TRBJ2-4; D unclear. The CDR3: CASSTQTPPSIQYF. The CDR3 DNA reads TGTGCCAGTAGTACCCAGACACCCCCCAGCATTCAGTACTTC.